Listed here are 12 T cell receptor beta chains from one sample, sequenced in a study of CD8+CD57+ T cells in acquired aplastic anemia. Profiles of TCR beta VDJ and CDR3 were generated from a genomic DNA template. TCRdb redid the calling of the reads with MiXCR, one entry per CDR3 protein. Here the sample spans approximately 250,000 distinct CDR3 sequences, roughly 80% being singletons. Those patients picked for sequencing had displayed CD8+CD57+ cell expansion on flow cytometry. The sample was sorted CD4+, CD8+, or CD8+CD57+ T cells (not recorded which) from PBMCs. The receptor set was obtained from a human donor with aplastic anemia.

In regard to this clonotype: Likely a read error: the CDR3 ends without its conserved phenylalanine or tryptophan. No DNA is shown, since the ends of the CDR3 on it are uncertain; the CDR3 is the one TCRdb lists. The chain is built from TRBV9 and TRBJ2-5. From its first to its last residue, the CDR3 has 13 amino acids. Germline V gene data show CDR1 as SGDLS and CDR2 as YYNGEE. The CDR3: CASGMWGEKLFFV.

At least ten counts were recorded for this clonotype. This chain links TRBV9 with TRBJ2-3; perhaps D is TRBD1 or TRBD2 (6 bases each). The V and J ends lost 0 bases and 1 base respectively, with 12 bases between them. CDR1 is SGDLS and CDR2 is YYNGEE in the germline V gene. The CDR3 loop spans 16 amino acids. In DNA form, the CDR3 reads TGTGCCAGCAGCGTAGGAGGGGGGCGGGGCACAGATACGCAGTATTTT. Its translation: CASSVGGGRGTDTQYF.

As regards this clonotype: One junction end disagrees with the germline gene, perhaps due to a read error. Here the CDR3 reads CASSLAGQRYSYTF. CDR3 nucleotides: TGTGCCAGCAGCTTAGCGGGACAACGCTATAGCTACACTTTT. V and J are TRBV7-8 and TRBJ2-3; TRBD1 might be the D (6 bases). This CDR3 is 14 amino acids long. Germline assignment: CDR1 SGHVS and CDR2 FQNEAQ. The variable domain in full, completed from reference TRBV7-8 and TRBJ2-3, reads GAGVSQSPRYKVAKRGQDVALRCDPISGHVSLFWYQQALGQGPEFLTYFQNEAQLDKSGLPSDRFFAERPEGSVSTLKIQRTQQEDSAVYLCASSLAGQRYSYTFGPGTRLTVL.

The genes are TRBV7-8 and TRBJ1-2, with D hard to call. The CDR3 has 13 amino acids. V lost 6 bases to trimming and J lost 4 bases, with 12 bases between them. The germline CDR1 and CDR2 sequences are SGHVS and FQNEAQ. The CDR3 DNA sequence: TGTGCCAGCAGTTTTCTAGGAGCCTATGGCTACACCTTC. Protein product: CASSFLGAYGYTF. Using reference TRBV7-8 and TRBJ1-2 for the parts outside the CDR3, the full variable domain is GAGVSQSPRYKVAKRGQDVALRCDPISGHVSLFWYQQALGQGPEFLTYFQNEAQLDKSGLPSDRFFAERPEGSVSTLKIQRTQQEDSAVYLCASSFLGAYGYTFGSGTRLTVV.

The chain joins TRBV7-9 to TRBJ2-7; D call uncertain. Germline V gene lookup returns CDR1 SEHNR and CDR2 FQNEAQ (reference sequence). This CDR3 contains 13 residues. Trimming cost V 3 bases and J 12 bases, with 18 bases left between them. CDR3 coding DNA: TGTGCCAGCAGCTTTTCCCCAAACAACGGGCGGTACTTC. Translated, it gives CASSFSPNNGRYF.

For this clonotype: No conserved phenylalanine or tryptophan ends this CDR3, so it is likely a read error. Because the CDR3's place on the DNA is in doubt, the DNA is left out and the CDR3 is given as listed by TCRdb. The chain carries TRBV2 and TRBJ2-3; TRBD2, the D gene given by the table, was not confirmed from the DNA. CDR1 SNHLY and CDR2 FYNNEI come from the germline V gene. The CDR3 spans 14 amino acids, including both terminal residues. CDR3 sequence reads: CASSSAGDTDKLCS.

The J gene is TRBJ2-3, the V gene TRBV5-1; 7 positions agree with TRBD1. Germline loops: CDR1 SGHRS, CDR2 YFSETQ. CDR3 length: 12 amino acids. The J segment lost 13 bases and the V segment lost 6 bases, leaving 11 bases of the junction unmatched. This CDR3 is CASTRQGNEEYF. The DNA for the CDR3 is TGCGCCAGCACCCGACAGGGCAACGAAGAGTATTTT.

The CDR3 loop is CASGESSYNEQFF. The CDR3 nucleotides are TGTGCCAGCGGGGAAAGCTCCTACAATGAGCAGTTCTTC. The gene calls are TRBV10-3 and TRBJ2-1; possible D gene TRBD2, 6 bases. The germline V and J ends were trimmed by 10 bases and 0 bases, with 10 bases remaining between them. The CDR3 consists of 13 residues. Germline CDR1 and CDR2: ENHRY and SYGVKD.

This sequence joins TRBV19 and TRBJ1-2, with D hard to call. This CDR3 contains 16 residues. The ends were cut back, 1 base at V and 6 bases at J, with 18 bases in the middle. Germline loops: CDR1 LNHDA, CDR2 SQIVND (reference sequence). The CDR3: CASSIASGGNVHGYTF. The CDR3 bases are TGTGCCAGTAGTATAGCTAGCGGAGGAAACGTTCATGGCTACACCTTC. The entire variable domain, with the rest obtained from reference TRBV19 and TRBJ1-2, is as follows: DGGITQSPKYLFRKEGQNVTLSCEQNLNHDAMYWYRQDPGQGLRLIYYSQIVNDFQKGDIAEGYSVSREKKESFPLTVTSAQKNPTAFYLCASSIASGGNVHGYTFGSGTRLTVV.

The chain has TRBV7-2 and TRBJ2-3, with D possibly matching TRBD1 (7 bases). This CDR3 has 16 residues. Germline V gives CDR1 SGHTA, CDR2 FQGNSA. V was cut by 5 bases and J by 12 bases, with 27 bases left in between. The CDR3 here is CASSPAGGGSGTDQYF. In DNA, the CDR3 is TGTGCCAGCAGCCCAGCCGGAGGGGGCTCCGGCACAGATCAGTATTTT.

The CDR3 DNA sequence: TGTGCCAGCAGCTTAGTTCTGACAGGGCGCGGGGAAAAACTGTTTTTT. Protein product: CASSLVLTGRGEKLFF. The chain is built from TRBV11-3 and TRBJ1-4; 7 nucleotides match TRBD1. CDR1 SGHNT and CDR2 YENEEA come from the germline V gene. The J segment lost 8 bases and the V segment lost 1 base, leaving 10 bases of the junction unmatched. The CDR3 totals 16 residues.

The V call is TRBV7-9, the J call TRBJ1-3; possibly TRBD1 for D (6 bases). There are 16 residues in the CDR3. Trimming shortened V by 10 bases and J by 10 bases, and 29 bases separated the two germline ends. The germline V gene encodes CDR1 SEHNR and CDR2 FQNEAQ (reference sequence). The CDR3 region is CANGGAGCGYGQTIYF. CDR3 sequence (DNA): TGTGCCAACGGTGGAGCGGGGTGCGGCTATGGACAGACCATATATTTT.